This T cell receptor beta chain appears in the sequencing data of a study of blood T cell repertoires in COVID-19. Study context: Nucleic acid was either cDNA or gDNA, and it came from T cells, B-cell-depleted T cells, or PBMCs.

Sequencing used immunoSEQ multiplex PCR; TCRdb keeps in-frame clones, though not all of them. The sample gives 50,000 to 65,000 clones, approximately 84% of which show up once; around 15% is in the top ten. The germline V gene has CDR1 KGHSH and CDR2 LQKENI. Trimming cost V 2 bases and J 6 bases, with 17 bases left between them. The CDR3 extends over 16 amino acids. The V call is TRBV18, the J call TRBJ1-5, with a weak D call TRBD1 (5 bases). Source material: peripheral blood. The TCR originated in a man between 60 and 70 years old with COVID-19, enrolled during active disease. The CDR3 region is CASSPSISGEGQPQHF. For the CDR3, the DNA is TGTGCCAGCTCACCATCCATCTCGGGGGAAGGTCAGCCCCAGCATTTT.